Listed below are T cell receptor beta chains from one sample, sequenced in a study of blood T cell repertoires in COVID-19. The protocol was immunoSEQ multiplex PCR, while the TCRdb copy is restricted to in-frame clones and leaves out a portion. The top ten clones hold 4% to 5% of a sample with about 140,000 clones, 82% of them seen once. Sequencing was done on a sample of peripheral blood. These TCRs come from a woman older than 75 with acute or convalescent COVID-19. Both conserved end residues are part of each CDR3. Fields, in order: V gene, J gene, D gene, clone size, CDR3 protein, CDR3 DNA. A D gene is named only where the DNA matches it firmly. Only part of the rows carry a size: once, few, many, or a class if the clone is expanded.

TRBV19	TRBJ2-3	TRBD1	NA	CASSGTGAALDTDTQYF	TGTGCCAGTAGTGGTACAGGGGCGGCTCTCGACACAGATACGCAGTATTTT
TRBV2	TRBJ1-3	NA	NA	CASRGSFLGLIYF	TGTGCCAGCAGGGGGTCCTTCTTAGGACTCATATATTTT
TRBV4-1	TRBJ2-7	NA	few	CASSQVYSYEQYF	TGCGCCAGCAGCCAAGTATACTCCTACGAGCAGTACTTC
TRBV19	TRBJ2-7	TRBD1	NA	CASTDGGRGLSGSYEQYF	TGTGCCAGTACCGACGGGGGCAGGGGGCTCTCGGGGTCCTACGAGCAGTACTTC
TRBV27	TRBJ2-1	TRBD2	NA	CATSPSGRASYEQFF	TGTGCCACCTCTCCTAGCGGGAGGGCCTCTTATGAGCAGTTCTTC
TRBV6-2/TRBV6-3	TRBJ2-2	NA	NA	CASSFLLMTLLNTGELFF	TGTGCCAGCAGTTTCCTCCTCATGACACTTCTCAACACCGGGGAGCTGTTTTTT
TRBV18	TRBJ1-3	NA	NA	CASSPTEMSSGNTIYF	TGTGCCAGCTCACCGACAGAAATGAGCTCTGGAAACACCATATATTTT
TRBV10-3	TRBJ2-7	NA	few	CAIARADGAYEQYF	TGTGCCATTGCGCGGGCTGACGGAGCCTACGAGCAGTACTTC
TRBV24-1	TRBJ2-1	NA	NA	CATGGGGGSYNEQFF	TGTGCCACCGGGGGTGGTGGGGGCTCATACAATGAGCAGTTCTTC
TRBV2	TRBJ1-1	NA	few	CATQEAGATEAFF	TGTGCCACCCAAGAGGCGGGGGCCACTGAAGCTTTCTTT
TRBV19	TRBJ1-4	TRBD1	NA	CASSNLRQGGEKLFF	TGTGCCAGTAGTAATCTGAGACAGGGCGGTGAAAAACTGTTTTTT
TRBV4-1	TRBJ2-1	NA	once	CASSPHLAISSYNEQFF	TGCGCCAGCAGCCCCCACCTGGCCATCAGCTCCTACAATGAGCAGTTCTTC
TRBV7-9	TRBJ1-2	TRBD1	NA	CASSKGTEDGYTF	TGTGCCAGCAGCAAAGGGACAGAAGATGGCTACACCTTC
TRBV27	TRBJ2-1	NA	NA	CASSYFRGYNEQFF	TGTGCCAGCAGTTACTTTCGAGGGTACAATGAGCAGTTCTTC
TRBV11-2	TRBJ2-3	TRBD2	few	CASSAGLAGVTQYF	TGTGCCAGCAGCGCGGGGCTAGCGGGAGTTACGCAGTATTTT
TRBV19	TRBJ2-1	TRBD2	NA	CASSLRDYGREDNEQFF	TGTGCCAGTAGTCTCCGGGACTATGGTAGAGAGGACAATGAGCAGTTCTTC
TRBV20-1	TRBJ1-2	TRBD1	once	CGKNRGPSYTF	TGCGGGAAGAACAGGGGGCCTAGCTACACCTTC
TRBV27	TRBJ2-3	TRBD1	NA	CASSRDRGLDTQYF	TGTGCCAGCAGTCGGGACAGGGGGTTAGATACGCAGTATTTT
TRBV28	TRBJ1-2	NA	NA	CASSPGQNYGYTF	TGTGCCAGCAGCCCAGGACAGAACTATGGCTACACCTTC
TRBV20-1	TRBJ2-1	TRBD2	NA	CSASSLAGYNEQFF	TGCAGTGCTAGTAGCCTAGCGGGATACAATGAGCAGTTCTTC
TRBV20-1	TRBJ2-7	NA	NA	CSGSDSYEQYF	TGCAGTGGCAGCGACTCCTACGAGCAGTACTTC
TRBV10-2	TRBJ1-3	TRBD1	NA	CASRTGTASGNTIYF	TGCGCCAGCAGGACCGGGACAGCCTCTGGAAACACCATATATTTT
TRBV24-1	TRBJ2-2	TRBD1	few	CATSDSSGQGYTGELFF	TGTGCCACCAGTGATTCGAGTGGACAGGGATACACCGGGGAGCTGTTTTTT
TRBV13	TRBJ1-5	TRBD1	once	CASTDRGFPSVDQPQHF	TGTGCCAGCACCGACAGGGGATTTCCCTCCGTTGATCAGCCCCAGCATTTT
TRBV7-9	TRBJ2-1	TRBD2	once	CASSQGGLAGGRQFF	TGTGCCAGCAGCCAGGGCGGACTAGCGGGAGGTCGACAGTTCTTC
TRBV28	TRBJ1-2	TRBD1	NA	CASSSWDSHYGYTF	TGTGCCAGCAGTTCCTGGGACAGTCACTATGGCTACACCTTC
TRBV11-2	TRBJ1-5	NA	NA	CASSPGPGQPQHF	TGTGCCAGCAGCCCCGGGCCGGGACAGCCCCAGCATTTT
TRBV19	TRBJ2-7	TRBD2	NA	CASSPGTSGSRNEQYF	TGTGCCAGTAGTCCTGGGACTAGCGGGAGTCGGAACGAGCAGTACTTC